This entry is about one T cell receptor (beta chain). This sample was taken from a study of PD-L1 blockade in urothelial cancer. About the study: Prior exposure to chemotherapy in patients amounted to 0 to 3 regimens received.

Trimming left V 2 bases short and J 0 bases short, with 5 bases between. The length of the CDR3 is 14 residues. Germline CDR1 is SGHRS and CDR2 is YFSETQ. PCRs were each spiked with synthetic TCR analog templates. Assay: immunoSEQ multiplex PCR; the TCRdb copy retains only in-frame clones and omits some. Found here are about 95,000 clones, around 86% of them singletons; the top ten hold 2% to 2.5%. This sample's time point: pretreatment peripheral blood. Each patient gave between 1 and 8 samples, pretreatment and on-treatment. The sequencing here drew on PBMCs, taken around atezolizumab (anti-PD-L1) treatment. The receptor's source is a man aged 55 to 69 with urothelial cancer. The chain recombines TRBV5-1 with TRBJ1-4; D is undetermined. The CDR3 reads CASSFQSTNEKLFF. CDR3 coding DNA: TGCGCCAGCAGCTTTCAATCAACTAATGAAAAACTGTTTTTT.